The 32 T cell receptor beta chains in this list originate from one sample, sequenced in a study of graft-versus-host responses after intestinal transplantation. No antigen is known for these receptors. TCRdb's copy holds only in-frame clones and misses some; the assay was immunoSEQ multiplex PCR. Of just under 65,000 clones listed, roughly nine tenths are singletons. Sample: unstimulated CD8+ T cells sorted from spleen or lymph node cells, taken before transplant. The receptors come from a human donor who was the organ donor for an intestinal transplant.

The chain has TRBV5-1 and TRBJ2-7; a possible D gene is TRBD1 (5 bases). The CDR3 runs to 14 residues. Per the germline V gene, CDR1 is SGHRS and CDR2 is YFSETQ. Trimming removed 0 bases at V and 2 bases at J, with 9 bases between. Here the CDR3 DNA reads TGCGCCAGCAGCTTGGTCACAGGCACCTACGAGCAGTACTTC. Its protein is CASSLVTGTYEQYF.

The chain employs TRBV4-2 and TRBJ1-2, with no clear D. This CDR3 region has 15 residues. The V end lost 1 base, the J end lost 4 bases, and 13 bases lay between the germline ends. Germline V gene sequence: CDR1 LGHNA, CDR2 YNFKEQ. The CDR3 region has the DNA TGTGCCAGCAGCCAAGTAGAGGTATCCAGCTATGGCTACACCTTC. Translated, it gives CASSQVEVSSYGYTF.

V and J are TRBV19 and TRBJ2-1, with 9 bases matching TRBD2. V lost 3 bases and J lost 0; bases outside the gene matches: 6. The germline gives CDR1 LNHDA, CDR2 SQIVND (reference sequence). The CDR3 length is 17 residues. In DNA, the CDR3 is TGTGCCAGTAGTATGGACGATAGCGGGGGCTCCTACAATGAGCAGTTCTTC. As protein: CASSMDDSGGSYNEQFF.

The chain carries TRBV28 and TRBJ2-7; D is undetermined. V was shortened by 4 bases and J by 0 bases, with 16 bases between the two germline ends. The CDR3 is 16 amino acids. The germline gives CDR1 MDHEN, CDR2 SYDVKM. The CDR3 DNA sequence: TGTGCCAGCAGTTCTGGTGACATTTTAAGCTCCTACGAGCAGTACTTC. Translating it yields CASSSGDILSSYEQYF.

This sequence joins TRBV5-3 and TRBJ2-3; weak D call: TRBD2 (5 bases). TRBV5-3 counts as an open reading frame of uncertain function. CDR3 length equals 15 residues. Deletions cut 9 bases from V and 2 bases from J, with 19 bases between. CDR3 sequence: CANSSPGNITDTQYF. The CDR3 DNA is TGTGCCAATTCTTCCCCGGGAAACATCACAGATACGCAGTATTTT.

CDR3 residues: CASTQTSGGTDTQYF. The CDR3 DNA is TGTGCCAGCACCCAGACTAGCGGGGGCACAGATACGCAGTATTTT. The chain employs TRBV6-5 and TRBJ2-3; 11 bases agree with TRBD2. Germline V gives CDR1 MNHEY, CDR2 SVGAGI. V gave up 7 bases and J gave up 1 base; unmatched junction bases: 4. The CDR3 totals 15 residues.

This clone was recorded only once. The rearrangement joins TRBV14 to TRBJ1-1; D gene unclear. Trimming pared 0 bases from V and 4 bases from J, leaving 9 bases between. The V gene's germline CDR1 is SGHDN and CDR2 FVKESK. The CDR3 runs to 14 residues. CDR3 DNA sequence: TGTGCCAGCAGCCAAGAAGCGGGAAGCACTGAAGCTTTCTTT. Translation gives CASSQEAGSTEAFF.

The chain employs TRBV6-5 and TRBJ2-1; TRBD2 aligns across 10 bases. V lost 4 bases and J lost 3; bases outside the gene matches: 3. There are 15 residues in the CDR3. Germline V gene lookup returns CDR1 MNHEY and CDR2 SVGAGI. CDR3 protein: CASSSRTSGYNEQFF. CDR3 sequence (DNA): TGTGCCAGCAGTTCCCGGACTAGCGGCTACAATGAGCAGTTCTTC.

DNA for the CDR3: TGTGCCAGCAGCTTAACAAACACAGGGTGGGCCAACGTCCTGACTTTC. This sequence encodes CASSLTNTGWANVLTF. The rearrangement joins TRBV7-3 to TRBJ2-6; TRBD1 is a possible D gene (6 bases). V was pared by 0 bases and J by 5 bases, with 11 bases between. Germline V gene sequence: CDR1 SGHTA, CDR2 FQGTGA. CDR3 size: 16 residues.

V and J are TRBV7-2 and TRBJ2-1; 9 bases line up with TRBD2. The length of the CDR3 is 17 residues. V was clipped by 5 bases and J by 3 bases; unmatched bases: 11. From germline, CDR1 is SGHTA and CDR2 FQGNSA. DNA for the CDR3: TGTGCCAGCAGCCCAGCGGGAGGCCCCCTTATCTACAATGAGCAGTTCTTC. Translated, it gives CASSPAGGPLIYNEQFF.

The chain's CDR3 is CASSLDRDGQETQYF. The DNA for the CDR3 is TGTGCCAGCAGTCTCGACAGGGACGGTCAAGAGACCCAGTACTTC. The chain is built from TRBV28 and TRBJ2-5, with 7 nucleotides matching TRBD1. Trimming took 5 bases from V and 2 from J; bases not matched to a gene: 8. The CDR3 is 15 residues long. In germline, CDR1 is MDHEN, CDR2 SYDVKM.

This CDR3 reads CASSKDPGIQETQYF. The CDR3 DNA reads TGTGCCAGCAGCAAAGATCCGGGTATCCAAGAGACCCAGTACTTC. The chain has TRBV21-1 and TRBJ2-5; no DNA check was done on the table's D call, TRBD2. TRBV21-1 has pseudogene status. The CDR3 loop spans 15 amino acids.

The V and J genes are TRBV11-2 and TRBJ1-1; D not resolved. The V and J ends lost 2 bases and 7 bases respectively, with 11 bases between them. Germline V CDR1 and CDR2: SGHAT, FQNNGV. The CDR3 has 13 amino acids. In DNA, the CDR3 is TGTGCCAGCAGCTTAAACCCGGGAGGTGAAGCTTTCTTT. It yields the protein CASSLNPGGEAFF.

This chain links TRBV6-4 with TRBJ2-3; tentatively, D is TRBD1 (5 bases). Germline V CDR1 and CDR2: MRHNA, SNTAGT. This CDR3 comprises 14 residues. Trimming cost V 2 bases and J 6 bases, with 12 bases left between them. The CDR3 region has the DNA TGTGCCAGCAGTGACCAGGGTATTGTGGATACGCAGTATTTT. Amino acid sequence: CASSDQGIVDTQYF.

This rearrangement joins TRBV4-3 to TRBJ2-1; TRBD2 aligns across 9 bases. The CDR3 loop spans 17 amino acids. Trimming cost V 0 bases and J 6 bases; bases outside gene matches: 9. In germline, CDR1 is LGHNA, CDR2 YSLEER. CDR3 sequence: CASSQDGVAGVGNEQFF. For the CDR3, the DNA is TGCGCCAGCAGCCAAGATGGGGTAGCGGGAGTAGGCAATGAGCAGTTCTTC.

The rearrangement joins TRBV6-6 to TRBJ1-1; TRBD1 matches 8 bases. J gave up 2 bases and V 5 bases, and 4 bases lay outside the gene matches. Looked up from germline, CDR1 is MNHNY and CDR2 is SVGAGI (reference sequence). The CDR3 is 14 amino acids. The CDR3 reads CASSTGQVNTEAFF. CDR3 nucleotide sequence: TGTGCCAGCAGTACGGGACAGGTCAACACTGAAGCTTTCTTT.

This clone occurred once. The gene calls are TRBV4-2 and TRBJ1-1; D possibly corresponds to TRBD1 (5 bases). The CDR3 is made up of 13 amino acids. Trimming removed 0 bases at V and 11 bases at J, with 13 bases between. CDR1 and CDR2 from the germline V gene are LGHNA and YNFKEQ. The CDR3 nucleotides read TGTGCCAGCAGCCAAGAGAGGCAGGGTAGGGCTTTCTTT. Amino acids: CASSQERQGRAFF.

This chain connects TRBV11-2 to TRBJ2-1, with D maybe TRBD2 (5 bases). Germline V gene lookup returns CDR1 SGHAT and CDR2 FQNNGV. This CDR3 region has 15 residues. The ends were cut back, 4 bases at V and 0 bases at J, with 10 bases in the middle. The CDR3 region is CASSSPGSSYNEQFF. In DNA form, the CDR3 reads TGTGCCAGCAGCTCCCCGGGGAGCTCCTACAATGAGCAGTTCTTC.

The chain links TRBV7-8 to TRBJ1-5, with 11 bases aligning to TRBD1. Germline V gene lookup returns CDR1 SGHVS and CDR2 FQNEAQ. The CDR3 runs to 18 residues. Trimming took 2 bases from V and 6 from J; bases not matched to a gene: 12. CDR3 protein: CASSLLGTGGIARQPQHF. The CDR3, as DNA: TGTGCCAGCAGCTTATTAGGGACAGGGGGAATTGCGCGTCAGCCCCAGCATTTT.

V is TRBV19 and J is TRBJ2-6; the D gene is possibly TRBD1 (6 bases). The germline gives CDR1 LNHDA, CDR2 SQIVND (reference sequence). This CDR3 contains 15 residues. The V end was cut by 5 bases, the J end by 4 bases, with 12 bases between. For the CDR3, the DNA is TGTGCCAGTAGTTTAACAGGGTACGGGGCCAACGTCCTGACTTTC. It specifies CASSLTGYGANVLTF.

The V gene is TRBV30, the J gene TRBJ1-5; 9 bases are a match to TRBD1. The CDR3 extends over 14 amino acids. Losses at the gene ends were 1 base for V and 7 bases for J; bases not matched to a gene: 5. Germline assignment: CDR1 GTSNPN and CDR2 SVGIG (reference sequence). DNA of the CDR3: TGTGCCTGGAGTGGAGGGACAGGGAACCAGCCCCAGCATTTT. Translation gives CAWSGGTGNQPQHF.

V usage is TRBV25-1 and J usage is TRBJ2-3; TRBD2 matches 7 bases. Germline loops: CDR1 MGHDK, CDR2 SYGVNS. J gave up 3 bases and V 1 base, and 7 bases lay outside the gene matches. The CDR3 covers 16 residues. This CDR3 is CASSESIAGVTDTQYF. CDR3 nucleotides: TGTGCCAGCAGTGAATCTATTGCGGGAGTGACAGATACGCAGTATTTT.

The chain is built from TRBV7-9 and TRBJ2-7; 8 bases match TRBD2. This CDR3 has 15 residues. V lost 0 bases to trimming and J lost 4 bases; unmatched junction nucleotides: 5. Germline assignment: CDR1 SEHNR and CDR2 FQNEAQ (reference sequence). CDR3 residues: CASSLAASGWYEQYF. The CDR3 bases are TGTGCCAGCAGCTTAGCGGCTAGCGGGTGGTACGAGCAGTACTTC.

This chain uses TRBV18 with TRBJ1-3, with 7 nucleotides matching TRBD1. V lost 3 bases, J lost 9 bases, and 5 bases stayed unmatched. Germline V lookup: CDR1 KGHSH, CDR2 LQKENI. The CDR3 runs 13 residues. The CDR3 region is CASSPMTGPTIYF. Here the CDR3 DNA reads TGTGCCAGCTCACCCATGACAGGGCCCACCATATATTTT.

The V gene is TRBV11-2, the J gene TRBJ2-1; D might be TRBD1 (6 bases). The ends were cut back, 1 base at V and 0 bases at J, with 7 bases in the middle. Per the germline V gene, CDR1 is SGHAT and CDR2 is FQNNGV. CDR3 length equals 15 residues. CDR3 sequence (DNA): TGTGCCAGCAGCTTAGCGGACAGCTCCTACAATGAGCAGTTCTTC. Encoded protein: CASSLADSSYNEQFF.

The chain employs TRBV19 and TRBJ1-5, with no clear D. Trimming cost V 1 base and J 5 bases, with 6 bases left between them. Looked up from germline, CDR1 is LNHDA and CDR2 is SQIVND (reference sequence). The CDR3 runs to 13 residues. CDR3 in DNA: TGTGCCAGTAGTATAGGGAGGGATCAGCCCCAGCATTTT. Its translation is CASSIGRDQPQHF.

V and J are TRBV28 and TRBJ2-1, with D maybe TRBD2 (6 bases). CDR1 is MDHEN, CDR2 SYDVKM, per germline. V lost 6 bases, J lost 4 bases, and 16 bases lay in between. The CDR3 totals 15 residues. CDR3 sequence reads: CASSLRDSPYNEQFF. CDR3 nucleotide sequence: TGTGCCAGCAGCCTCCGGGACTCCCCTTACAATGAGCAGTTCTTC.

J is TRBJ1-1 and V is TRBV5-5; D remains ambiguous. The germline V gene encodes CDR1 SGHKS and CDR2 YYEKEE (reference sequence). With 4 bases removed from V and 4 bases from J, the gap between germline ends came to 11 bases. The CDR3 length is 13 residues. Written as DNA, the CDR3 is TGTGCCAGCAGCGCGGGATGGGGCACTGAAGCTTTCTTT. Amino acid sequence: CASSAGWGTEAFF.

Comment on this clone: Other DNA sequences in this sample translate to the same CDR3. CDR3 residues: CASSLGQGRDTQYF. The CDR3, as DNA: TGTGCCAGCAGCTTGGGGCAGGGTAGAGATACGCAGTATTTT. The genes are TRBV5-6 and TRBJ2-3; tentative D call: TRBD1 (5 bases). The germline V and J ends were trimmed by 0 bases and 5 bases, with 10 bases remaining between them. Germline V CDR1 and CDR2: SGHDT, YYEEEE. The CDR3 spans 14 residues.

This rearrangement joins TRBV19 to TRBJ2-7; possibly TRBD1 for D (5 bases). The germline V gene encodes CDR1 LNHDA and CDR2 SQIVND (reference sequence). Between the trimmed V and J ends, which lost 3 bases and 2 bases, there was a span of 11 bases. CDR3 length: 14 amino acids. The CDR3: CASSIQGTPYEQYF. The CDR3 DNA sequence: TGTGCCAGTAGTATCCAGGGTACTCCCTACGAGCAGTACTTC.

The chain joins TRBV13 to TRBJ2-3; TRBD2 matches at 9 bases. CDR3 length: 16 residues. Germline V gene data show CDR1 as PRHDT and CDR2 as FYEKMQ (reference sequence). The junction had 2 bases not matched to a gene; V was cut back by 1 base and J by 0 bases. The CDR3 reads CASSLDAGGSTDTQYF. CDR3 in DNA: TGTGCCAGCAGCTTAGACGCGGGAGGGAGCACAGATACGCAGTATTTT.

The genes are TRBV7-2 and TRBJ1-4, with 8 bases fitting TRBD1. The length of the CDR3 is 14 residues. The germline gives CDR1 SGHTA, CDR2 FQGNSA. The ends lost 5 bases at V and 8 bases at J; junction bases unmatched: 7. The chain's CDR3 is CASSMTGVYEKLFF. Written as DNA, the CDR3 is TGTGCCAGCAGCATGACAGGGGTTTACGAAAAACTGTTTTTT.